This entry concerns a single TCR beta chain. Antigen: not known. This sample stems from a study of cytomegalovirus exposure and HLA in healthy donors. Findings and caveats of the study: Some V segments, including TRBV6-2 and TRBV6-3, were excluded as indistinguishable.

The PCR contained 60 Vbeta and 13 Jbeta primers. Measured with immunoSEQ multiplex PCR; TCRdb has only the in-frame clones, and not every one. The sample holds 70,000 or so clones. V lost 0 bases, J lost 11 bases, and 19 bases lay in between. This CDR3 contains 15 residues. The germline CDR1 and CDR2 sequences are LGHNA and YSLEER. Sequencing input: PBMCs. V is TRBV4-3 and J is TRBJ2-5; tentatively, D is TRBD2 (6 bases). The TCR originated in a female donor in good health and CMV-seropositive. The CDR3 protein is CASSQESGAPGEQYF. The CDR3 DNA sequence: TGCGCCAGCAGCCAAGAATCGGGAGCCCCTGGGGAGCAGTACTTC.